The 29 T cell receptor beta chains given below trace back to one sample, sequenced in a study of CD8+ T cells in alopecia areata (dated by TCRdb to about 2018). Library generation was performed with the immunoSEQ multiplex PCR assay. RNA was extracted from all samples and reverse transcribed into cDNA, which served as template for TCR sequencing. Entries here come from immuneACCESS through TCRdb and include only in-frame sequences with V and J called. Some clones fail to appear in such tables; in the studies checked, an unresolved V gene covers under half of the shortfall, and the cause of the remainder is unknown. For this sample there are 150,000 or so clones; about three fifths appear just once. The ten largest clonotypes hold roughly 0.99% of the sample. This specimen's time point label, per the study, means: four to five weeks on oral tofacitinib. In light of the paper, this sample's treatment or condition label describes: oral pan-JAK inhibitor, 5-10 mg twice daily.

The sample in question was CD4+ T cells sorted from blood, obtained at week 4, from a patient treated with tofacitinib. All receptors come from a human donor with alopecia areata.

The chain carries TRBV7-8 and TRBJ2-1, with TRBD2 matching 11 bases. Trimming at V came to 0 bases and at J to 0 bases, leaving 10 bases not matched to a gene. Germline CDR1 reads SGHVS; CDR2 reads FQNEAQ. The CDR3 totals 20 residues. The CDR3 sequence: CASSLAGLAGGPSSYNEQFF. CDR3 in DNA: TGTGCCAGCAGCTTAGCCGGGCTAGCGGGGGGTCCAAGCTCCTACAATGAGCAGTTCTTC.

The chain combines TRBV6-5 with TRBJ1-1, with TRBD1 matching over 10 bases. Per germline, CDR1 MNHEY and CDR2 SVGAGI. Trimming at V came to 5 bases and at J to 3 bases, leaving 6 bases not matched to a gene. This CDR3 has 15 amino acids. The CDR3 bases are TGTGCCAGCAGTCCTCCGGGACAGGGGTACACTGAAGCTTTCTTT. Its protein is CASSPPGQGYTEAFF.

This clone has more than one count but fewer than ten. V is TRBV11-2 and J is TRBJ2-1; D not resolved. The V and J ends lost 4 bases and 8 bases respectively, with 12 bases between them. Germline V gene lookup returns CDR1 SGHAT and CDR2 FQNNGV. CDR3 size: 13 residues. CDR3 residues: CASSSGSNHEQFF. For the CDR3, the DNA is TGTGCCAGCAGCTCGGGCTCGAACCATGAGCAGTTCTTC. Full variable domain (missing parts from reference TRBV11-2 and TRBJ2-1): EAGVAQSPRYKIIEKRQSVAFWCNPISGHATLYWYQQILGQGPKLLIQFQNNGVVDDSQLPKDRFSAERLKGVDSTLKIQPAKLEDSAVYLCASSSGSNHEQFFGPGTRLTVL.

This clone was detected once. The chain couples TRBV27 to TRBJ2-7, with D hard to call. The CDR3 runs to 16 residues. Germline CDR1 and CDR2: MNHEY and SMNVEV (reference sequence). The ends were cut back, 7 bases at V and 2 bases at J, with 21 bases in the middle. CDR3: CASTRRVGDRTYEQYF. Written as DNA, the CDR3 is TGTGCCAGCACACGACGTGTAGGCGACCGGACCTACGAGCAGTACTTC.

This clone was counted a few times. The chain recombines TRBV10-3 with TRBJ2-2; 7 bases are a match to TRBD1. The CDR3 length is 14 residues. The ends lost 6 bases at V and 2 bases at J; junction bases unmatched: 3. CDR1 and CDR2 (germline): ENHRY, SYGVKD. CDR3 coding DNA: TGTGCCATCAGAGGGACAGCCAACACCGGGGAGCTGTTTTTT. It is translated as CAIRGTANTGELFF.

The V call is TRBV30, the J call TRBJ1-2; 8 bases agree with TRBD1. Trimming removed 3 bases from V and 4 bases from J; junction bases left unmatched: 4. CDR1 and CDR2 (germline): GTSNPN, SVGIG (reference sequence). The CDR3 is made up of 13 amino acids. The CDR3 DNA reads as TGTGCCTGGAGATGGACAGGGTTCTATGGCTACACCTTC. It translates to CAWRWTGFYGYTF. The complete variable domain, with remaining parts taken from reference TRBV30 and TRBJ1-2, reads SQTIHQWPATLVQPVGSPLSLECTVEGTSNPNLYWYRQAAGRGLQLLFYSVGIGQISSEVPQNLSASRPQDRQFILSSKKLLLSDSGFYLCAWRWTGFYGYTFGSGTRLTVV.

This chain uses TRBV4-3 with TRBJ2-1; 8 bases are shared with TRBD2. V was clipped by 0 bases and J by 3 bases; unmatched bases: 4. CDR3 length: 16 residues. CDR1 and CDR2 (germline): LGHNA, YSLEER. The CDR3 region has the DNA TGCGCCAGCAGCCAAGATACTAGCGGATACTACAATGAGCAGTTCTTC. Translation: CASSQDTSGYYNEQFF.

The chain uses TRBV29-1 and TRBJ2-5, with D possibly being TRBD1 (6 bases). Germline values: CDR1 SQVTM, CDR2 ANQGSEA. CDR3 length: 13 amino acids. V was shortened by 4 bases and J by 5 bases, with 14 bases between the two germline ends. CDR3 amino acids: CSVGVTGSETQYF. CDR3 nucleotides: TGCAGCGTTGGGGTCACAGGGTCTGAGACCCAGTACTTC.

The chain joins TRBV30 to TRBJ2-7; D gene unclear. Deletions cut 0 bases from V and 0 bases from J, with 18 bases between. The CDR3 is 17 residues long. Per the germline V gene, CDR1 is GTSNPN and CDR2 is SVGIG (reference sequence). DNA for the CDR3: TGTGCCTGGAGTGTACGTCGATACGGAGAGAGCTCCTACGAGCAGTACTTC. Residues: CAWSVRRYGESSYEQYF.

This clone was seen a handful of times. V and J are TRBV29-1 and TRBJ1-1, with unresolved D. The length of the CDR3 is 14 residues. Trimming took 4 bases from V and 6 from J, leaving 18 bases between them. CDR1 and CDR2 from the germline V gene are SQVTM and ANQGSEA. The DNA for the CDR3 is TGCAGCGTTGTATTCAACCCTGGGGTCTCTGAAGCTTTCTTT. Its protein product is CSVVFNPGVSEAFF.

The chain has TRBV4-3 and TRBJ1-5; D gene ambiguous. Deletions cut 0 bases from V and 4 bases from J, with 10 bases between. CDR3 size: 15 residues. CDR1 LGHNA and CDR2 YSLEER come from the germline V gene. CDR3: CASSQDAGMNQPQHF. The CDR3 nucleotides are TGCGCCAGCAGCCAAGATGCGGGGATGAATCAGCCCCAGCATTTT.

To note about this clone: At one end, the junction sequence differs from germline, possibly due to a read error. V usage is TRBV30 and J usage is TRBJ2-7, with 7 nucleotides matching TRBD2. The CDR3 spans 15 residues. Per the germline V gene, CDR1 is GTSNPN and CDR2 is SVGIG (reference sequence). DNA for the CDR3: TGTGCCTGGAGTGTCCGGACTAGTGGTTCCTCCGAGCAGTACTTC. It codes for CAWSVRTSGSSEQYF.

V usage is TRBV30 and J usage is TRBJ1-2; D not resolved. The germline V gene has CDR1 GTSNPN and CDR2 SVGIG (reference sequence). The CDR3 extends over 14 amino acids. The CDR3 is CALEIRVNWYGYTF. The CDR3 DNA sequence: TGTGCATTGGAGATACGGGTTAATTGGTATGGCTACACCTTC. Full variable domain (remainder filled in from reference TRBV30 and TRBJ1-2): SQTIHQWPATLVQPVGSPLSLECTVEGTSNPNLYWYRQAAGRGLQLLFYSVGIGQISSEVPQNLSASRPQDRQFILSSKKLLLSDSGFYLCALEIRVNWYGYTFGSGTRLTVV.

The chain is built from TRBV5-6 and TRBJ2-3, with TRBD2 identical over 8 bases. The CDR3 runs to 16 residues. V shed 0 bases and J 0 bases; nucleotides not matched to a gene: 3. Germline CDR1 reads SGHDT; CDR2 reads YYEEEE. Here the CDR3 reads CASSLAGGRSTDTQYF. Written as DNA, the CDR3 is TGTGCCAGCAGCTTGGCGGGGGGGCGAAGCACAGATACGCAGTATTTT. Supplemented by reference TRBV5-6 and TRBJ2-3, the full variable domain reads DAGVTQSPTHLIKTRGQQVTLRCSPKSGHDTVSWYQQALGQGPQFIFQYYEEEERQRGNFPDRFSGHQFPNYSSELNVNALLLGDSALYLCASSLAGGRSTDTQYFGPGTRLTVL.

This clone was seen ten or more times. This sample also contains other DNA sequences that code for the same CDR3. CDR3 nucleotides: TGTGCCAGCAGCCCAACTACGGATACGCAGTATTTT. Its translation: CASSPTTDTQYF. The gene calls are TRBV7-8 and TRBJ2-3; unclear D gene. The CDR3 is made up of 12 amino acids. The germline CDR1 and CDR2 sequences are SGHVS and FQNEAQ. Trimming stripped 5 bases from V and 6 bases from J, with 9 bases between.

V and J are TRBV5-4 and TRBJ2-7; TRBD1 matches at 7 bases. The CDR3 length is 13 residues. V was pared by 7 bases and J by 5 bases, with 9 bases of the junction left unmatched. Per the germline V gene, CDR1 is SGHNT and CDR2 is YYREEE (reference sequence). Here the CDR3 DNA reads TGTGCCAGCGGCCAACAGGGGTTACACGAGCAGTACTTC. It codes for CASGQQGLHEQYF. Full variable domain (remainder filled in from reference TRBV5-4 and TRBJ2-7): ETGVTQSPTHLIKTRGQQVTLRCSSQSGHNTVSWYQQALGQGPQFIFQYYREEENGRGNFPPRFSGLQFPNYSSELNVNALELDDSALYLCASGQQGLHEQYFGPGTRLTVT.

V usage is TRBV2 and J usage is TRBJ2-5, with a tentative D call TRBD1 (5 bases). The CDR3 is 13 residues long. Germline values: CDR1 SNHLY, CDR2 FYNNEI. V lost 10 bases, J lost 4 bases, and 16 bases lay in between. This chain's CDR3 is CATERGLRETQYF. CDR3 nucleotides: TGTGCCACCGAAAGGGGCCTTAGAGAGACCCAGTACTTC.

The V and J genes are TRBV30 and TRBJ2-1; D not resolved. V lost 0 bases and J lost 3, with 12 bases in between. The germline V gene encodes CDR1 GTSNPN and CDR2 SVGIG (reference sequence). The CDR3 is 15 amino acids. This CDR3 is CAWSVRQTGYNEQFF. CDR3 bases: TGTGCCTGGAGTGTACGTCAGACTGGCTACAATGAGCAGTTCTTC.

The chain joins TRBV19 to TRBJ1-5; 7 nucleotides align to TRBD1. J was trimmed by 6 bases and V by 9 bases; bases with no gene match: 8. The CDR3 is 13 residues long. The germline CDR1 and CDR2 sequences are LNHDA and SQIVND (reference sequence). CDR3 protein: CASRDREGQPQHF. The CDR3 DNA follows: TGTGCCAGCAGAGACAGGGAAGGTCAGCCCCAGCATTTT.

A note on this clone: The sample has other DNA sequences that encode this CDR3 too. The chain has TRBV10-3 and TRBJ2-3, with unresolved D. V shed 3 bases and J shed 2 bases, with 0 bases lying between them. This CDR3 comprises 11 residues. The germline V gene encodes CDR1 ENHRY and CDR2 SYGVKD. The CDR3 loop reads CAISDTDTQYF. CDR3 DNA sequence: TGTGCCATCAGTGACACAGATACGCAGTATTTT.

This clone was counted a few times. V gene TRBV4-3 combines with J gene TRBJ2-1, with TRBD2 identical over 16 bases. V shed 4 bases and J 7 bases; nucleotides not matched to a gene: 4. The CDR3 is made up of 16 amino acids. Germline CDR1 is LGHNA and CDR2 is YSLEER. The CDR3 DNA is TGCGCCAGCAGCCGGTCGGGACTAGCGGGGGGGAATGAGCAGTTCTTC. Amino acids: CASSRSGLAGGNEQFF.

This clone has just a few counts. CDR3 sequence reads: CASSLIGRQGAYNEQFF. DNA of the CDR3: TGTGCCAGCAGCTTAATCGGCCGACAGGGGGCCTACAATGAGCAGTTCTTC. The chain uses TRBV5-4 and TRBJ2-1; TRBD1 matches at 9 bases. This CDR3 is 17 amino acids long. Unmatched junction bases numbered 8, after V lost 2 bases and J lost 2 bases. CDR1 SGHNT and CDR2 YYREEE come from the germline V gene (reference sequence).

The V gene is TRBV30, the J gene TRBJ1-1; D possibly corresponds to TRBD1 (5 bases). V lost 4 bases and J 11 bases, leaving 17 bases between the germline ends. The CDR3 sequence is 12 residues long. In germline, CDR1 is GTSNPN, CDR2 SVGIG (reference sequence). CDR3 residues: CAWKTVRGEAFF. CDR3 nucleotides: TGTGCCTGGAAGACGGTCCGGGGGGAGGCTTTCTTT.

This clone was picked up a small number of times. Here the CDR3 reads CAISDGAQETQYF. The DNA of the CDR3 is TGTGCCATCAGTGACGGGGCCCAAGAGACCCAGTACTTC. The chain couples TRBV10-3 to TRBJ2-5; D could derive from TRBD1 or TRBD2 (5 bases each). Between the trimmed V and J ends, which lost 3 bases and 1 base, there was a span of 6 bases. The germline gives CDR1 ENHRY, CDR2 SYGVKD. This CDR3 region has 13 residues.

This chain links TRBV6-5 with TRBJ2-1; D is ambiguous. Germline values: CDR1 MNHEY, CDR2 SVGAGI. Trimming pared 4 bases from V and 0 bases from J, leaving 7 bases between. This CDR3 region has 14 residues. CDR3 sequence reads: CASSLEGSYNEQFF. DNA for the CDR3: TGTGCCAGCAGTTTAGAAGGCTCCTACAATGAGCAGTTCTTC.

J is TRBJ2-5 and V is TRBV19; D is ambiguous. The V and J ends lost 3 bases and 3 bases respectively, with 8 bases between them. The CDR3 sequence is 13 residues long. Germline assignment: CDR1 LNHDA and CDR2 SQIVND (reference sequence). This CDR3 reads CASSIWGKETQYF. The CDR3 nucleotides are TGTGCCAGTAGTATTTGGGGAAAAGAGACCCAGTACTTC.

The V call is TRBV5-1, the J call TRBJ2-3; TRBD2 aligns across 8 bases. This CDR3 has 16 amino acids. V gave up 0 bases and J gave up 5 bases; unmatched junction bases: 8. Germline V gene sequence: CDR1 SGHRS, CDR2 YFSETQ. CDR3 bases: TGCGCCAGCAGCTTGGAAGCGCGGGGGGCGGGAGATACGCAGTATTTT. As protein: CASSLEARGAGDTQYF.

V is TRBV18 and J is TRBJ1-1; no definite D call. Trimming left V 5 bases short and J 6 bases short, with 10 bases between. Germline V gives CDR1 KGHSH, CDR2 LQKENI. The CDR3 has 12 residues. CDR3 in amino acids: CASSKGVAEAFF. CDR3 coding DNA: TGTGCCAGCTCAAAGGGAGTCGCTGAAGCTTTCTTT. Variable domain in full (rest from reference TRBV18 and TRBJ1-1): NAGVMQNPRHLVRRRGQEARLRCSPMKGHSHVYWYRQLPEEGLKFMVYLQKENIIDESGMPKERFSAEFPKEGPSILRIQQVVRGDSAAYFCASSKGVAEAFFGQGTRLTVV.

The J gene is TRBJ2-1, the V gene TRBV29-1; a weak D match, TRBD1 (5 bases). The CDR3 covers 13 residues. V gave up 6 bases and J gave up 4 bases, with 13 bases separating them. CDR1 is SQVTM, CDR2 ANQGSEA, per germline. The CDR3 region is CSVRDSQYNEQFF. CDR3 DNA: TGCAGCGTGAGAGACAGCCAGTACAATGAGCAGTTCTTC.